There are many counts of the clone carrying this TCR beta chain. Its target is not known. RNA transcripts served as the template for amplifying TCR beta CDR3 regions. A set of HTBI primers served as the primers for a first-round RT-PCR of the TCR CDR3. TCRdb analysed the multiplex PCR reads with MiXCR anew, one entry per CDR3 protein. In the table there are around 350,000 distinct CDR3 sequences, 17% of which are singletons. Germline loops: CDR1 DFQATT, CDR2 SNEGSKA (reference sequence). The CDR3 loop spans 16 amino acids. Trimming pared 5 bases from V and 0 bases from J, leaving 16 bases between. Blood was drawn at first hyperthyroidism diagnosis, before any ophthalmopathy symptoms. About 10 ml of fresh peripheral blood supplied the PBMCs. The sample comes from a study of T cells in Graves' hyperthyroidism and ophthalmopathy. Whole-study results and caveats: Patients with ophthalmopathy were separated from those with stable hyperthyroidism by a 13 V-J model. Blood shared most expanded thyroid clonotypes above 0.001.

V is TRBV20-1 and J is TRBJ2-2; D is ambiguous. The origin of this receptor is a woman in her twenties or thirties with Graves' hyperthyroidism that later progressed to Graves' ophthalmopathy. Sequencing used blood. In DNA form, the CDR3 reads TGCAGTGCTGAGCCATTGGCTGCTCCGAACACCGGGGAGCTGTTTTTT. It encodes CSAEPLAAPNTGELFF.